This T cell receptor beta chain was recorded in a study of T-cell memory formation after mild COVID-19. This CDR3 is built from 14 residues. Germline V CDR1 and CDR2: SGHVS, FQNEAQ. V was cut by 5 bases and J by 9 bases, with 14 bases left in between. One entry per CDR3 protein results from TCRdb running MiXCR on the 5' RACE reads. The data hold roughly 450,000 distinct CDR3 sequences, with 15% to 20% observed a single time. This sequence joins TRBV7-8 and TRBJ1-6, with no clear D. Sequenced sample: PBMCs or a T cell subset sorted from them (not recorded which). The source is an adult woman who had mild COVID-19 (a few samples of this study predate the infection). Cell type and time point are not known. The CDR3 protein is CASSLSPAVSPLHF. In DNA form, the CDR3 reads TGTGCCAGCAGCCTGTCCCCAGCGGTTTCACCCCTCCACTTT.